Reported below is one T cell receptor (beta chain). This clone appeared once. The specificity of this receptor is unknown. The sample holds no much larger clone one base away, and base qualities are not on file. The sample belongs to a study of PD-L1 blockade in urothelial cancer (dated by TCRdb to 2017 to 2019). In terms of the full investigation: Therapy was started at some point between 2013 and 2015 for all patients, and atezolizumab 1,200 mg was administered intravenously every 3 weeks. Durable clinical benefit was achieved by nine patients and was not achieved by 20 patients. An ECOG performance status of 0 or 1 was recorded for the patients, and 0 to 3 prior chemotherapy regimens had been received by the patients. In the same patients, whole exome sequencing and RNA sequencing of pretreatment tumors were performed in addition to TCR sequencing. Pretreatment tumor samples and matched peripheral blood, collected serially before and after atezolizumab treatment, underwent TCR sequencing. An exploratory multi-omic analysis was conducted of the somatic, immune and clinical correlates of response to PD-L1 blockade with atezolizumab in urothelial cancer. Blood samples were analyzed at 3 weeks after treatment start (second dose) and at 6 weeks after treatment start. Pretreatment blood TCR-seq was available for about 30 patients, at least one posttreatment blood collection was obtained for around 24 patients, and tumor TCR-seq was available for around 24 patients. About 85% of the roughly 29 patients were males with bladder-origin urothelial cancer, and 18 of 29 reported a prior smoking history. Progression-free survival longer than 6 months counted as durable clinical benefit, and TCR features were additionally tested against both progression-free and overall survival. A median of about 150,000 T cells and 80,000 to 95,000 unique TCRs was obtained from blood samples, and a median clonality of roughly 0.074 was observed.

Points the paper makes about the study in general: Small sample size (n ≈ 29) and many exploratory analyses mean the results are intended to be hypothesis-generating. At 3 weeks after the start of treatment, tumor-associated TCR clones in peripheral blood had expanded more in patients with durable benefit (n ≈ 24, p = 0.022). Improved progression-free and overall survival was associated with having pretreatment peripheral blood TCR clonality below the median.

The time point label, as the study defines it: peripheral blood 6 weeks after treatment start. A cohort of approximately 31 patients with locally advanced or metastatic urothelial carcinoma, treated at Memorial Sloan Kettering on a trial protocol, was included. Peripheral blood mononuclear cells were collected pretreatment and during treatment, at between 1 and 8 total time points per patient. The Qiagen DNeasy Blood extraction kit was used to purify genomic DNA from total PBMCs and tumor samples. PBMCs were collected pretreatment and during treatment and were isolated and stored as previously described. To estimate absolute template abundance from read counts, synthetic TCR analog templates were spiked into each PCR. The immunoSEQ assay was used to amplify TCRbeta CDR3 regions from genomic DNA with bias-controlled V and J gene primers. Sequencing of rearranged TCRbeta segments was performed at approximately 20X coverage. The authors' pipeline ran thus. Sequencing errors were corrected by clustering and CDR3s were annotated against IMGT to assign V, D and J genes. Out-of-frame and stop-codon sequences were excluded, and only productive TCRbeta rearrangements were used in downstream analyses. To compute clonality, Shannon entropy was normalized by the log of the number of unique productive sequences and then subtracted from one. Fisher's exact test with Benjamini-Hochberg correction, at a threshold of adjusted p below 0.01, was used to find clones that differed between time points or between blood and tumor. Here the immuneACCESS table is served through TCRdb, limited to in-frame sequences with V and J called. Missing clones are a known gap in these copies; in checked studies unresolved V genes cover under half, and the rest lacks a known reason. The D gene and trimming were derived from the DNA, and the V and J assignments and clone size from that table. The sample table lists roughly 120,000 clones, roughly 90% of them with a count of one. Under 2% of the sample is in the top ten clones.

Including cysteine and phenylalanine, the CDR3 has 15 amino acids. Only CDR3 DNA remains: 45 bases, in frame from the first base. CDR1 SGHTA and CDR2 FQGNSA were looked up in the germline V gene. Trimming at the junction amounts to 5 bases on V and 5 bases on J, and the germline ends lie 16 bases apart. Recombination linked TRBV7-2 to TRBJ1-5; the D gene is perhaps TRBD1, from 5 matching bases. This specimen was PBMCs, taken around atezolizumab (anti-PD-L1) treatment. This clonotype was obtained from a man between 60 and 75 years old with urothelial cancer. The CDR3 is CASSRDFAIYQPQHF. The nucleotides are TGTGCCAGCAGCAGGGACTTTGCTATCTATCAGCCCCAGCATTTT.